This TCR beta chain was identified in a study of identical twins. As to this clonotype: Its antigen is currently unknown. The germline gene is not matched at one end of the junction; a read error may be the cause.

All donors were healthy Caucasians. Study-wide points: Low generation probability was overrepresented in out-of-frame alpha sequences shared by twins.

This CDR3 is 14 amino acids long. In germline, CDR1 is DFQATT, CDR2 SNEGSKA (reference sequence). Carrying unique molecular identifiers, the cDNA also gained a universal primer site through template switching. TCRdb analysed the 5' RACE reads with MiXCR anew, one entry per CDR3 protein. The sample has 1.5 million to 2 million distinct CDR3 sequences, roughly 35% seen once. The rearrangement links TRBV20-1 to TRBJ1-2; 9 bases line up with TRBD1. Sequenced: cord blood. The TCR was taken from a newborn girl in good health. CDR3 region: CSATRQGDDYGCTF. CDR3 bases: TGCAGTGCTACCCGACAGGGGGATGACTATGGCTGCACCTTC.